A single sample is the source of the 6 T cell receptor beta chains below, sequenced in a study of blood T cell repertoires in COVID-19. Clones were read by immunoSEQ multiplex PCR, and TCRdb kept only the in-frame ones, dropping some. Among about 180,000 clones, approximately 78% were seen once, and the ten largest hold approximately 12%. The specimen was peripheral blood. These receptors were taken from a woman older than 75 with COVID-19, enrolled during active disease.

J is TRBJ1-2 and V is TRBV29-1; D is uncertain. This CDR3 is 13 amino acids long. The ends were cut back, 7 bases at V and 2 bases at J, with 14 bases in the middle. Germline V gene sequence: CDR1 SQVTM, CDR2 ANQGSEA. The CDR3 sequence: CSAGGAANYGYTF. The CDR3, as DNA: TGCAGCGCCGGAGGTGCAGCCAACTATGGCTACACCTTC.

This chain joins TRBV4-1 and TRBJ2-7; 8 nucleotides line up with TRBD1. Trimming removed 0 bases from V and 2 bases from J; junction bases left unmatched: 12. The germline CDR1 and CDR2 sequences are MGHRA and YSYEKL. The CDR3 is 18 residues long. CDR3 sequence reads: CASSQEAPRTGSAYEQYF. The CDR3 DNA reads TGCGCCAGCAGCCAAGAAGCCCCCAGGACAGGGTCGGCCTACGAGCAGTACTTC.

The genes are TRBV12-3 or TRBV12-4 and TRBJ2-7; a possible D gene is TRBD2 (5 bases). This CDR3 region has 13 residues. V was shortened by 6 bases and J by 2 bases, with 11 bases between the two germline ends. The DNA for the CDR3 is TGTGCCAGCAGACCATTCGGGGCCTACGAGCAGTACTTC. This sequence encodes CASRPFGAYEQYF.

V is TRBV10-3 and J is TRBJ2-1; 12 positions agree with TRBD1. Germline V gene sequence: CDR1 ENHRY, CDR2 SYGVKD. Trimming took 10 bases from V and 0 from J; bases not matched to a gene: 10. This CDR3 comprises 17 residues. CDR3 in amino acids: CATRDRGRESSYNEQFF. The CDR3 bases are TGTGCCACCAGGGACAGGGGGCGCGAAAGCTCCTACAATGAGCAGTTCTTC.

The J gene is TRBJ2-2, the V gene TRBV7-3; 9 positions match TRBD1. CDR1 and CDR2 (germline): SGHTA, FQGTGA. Losses at the gene ends were 4 bases for V and 5 bases for J; bases not matched to a gene: 8. This CDR3 has 16 amino acids. The CDR3 sequence: CASSSDRGDHTGELFF. The CDR3 DNA sequence: TGTGCCAGCAGCTCCGACAGGGGGGACCATACCGGGGAGCTGTTTTTT.

This clone was seen a single time. The V and J genes are TRBV5-5 and TRBJ2-7; the D gene is possibly TRBD2 (6 bases). CDR3 length: 17 residues. Looked up from germline, CDR1 is SGHKS and CDR2 is YYEKEE (reference sequence). Trimming took off 2 bases at V and 0 bases at J, with 18 bases between the two ends. The CDR3 sequence: CASSFALSYSGSYEQYF. The CDR3 coding sequence is TGTGCCAGCAGCTTTGCTCTTTCGTATAGCGGCTCCTACGAGCAGTACTTC.